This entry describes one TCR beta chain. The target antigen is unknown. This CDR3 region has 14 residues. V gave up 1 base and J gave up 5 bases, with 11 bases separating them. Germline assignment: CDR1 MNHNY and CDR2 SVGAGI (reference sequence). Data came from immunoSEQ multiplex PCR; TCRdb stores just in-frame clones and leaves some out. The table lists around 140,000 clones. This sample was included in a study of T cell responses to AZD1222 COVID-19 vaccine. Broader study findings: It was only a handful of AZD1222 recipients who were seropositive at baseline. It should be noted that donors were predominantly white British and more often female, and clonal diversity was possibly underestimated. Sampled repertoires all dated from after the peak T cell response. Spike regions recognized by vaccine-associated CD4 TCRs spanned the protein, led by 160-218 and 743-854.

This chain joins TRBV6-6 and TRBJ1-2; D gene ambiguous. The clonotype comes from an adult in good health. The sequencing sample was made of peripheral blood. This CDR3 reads CASSYLEQLYGYTF. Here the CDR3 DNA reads TGTGCCAGCAGTTACTTAGAACAGCTTTATGGCTACACCTTC.